Shown below are 16 T cell receptor beta chains from a single sample sequenced in a study of T-cell reconstitution after alpha-beta-depleted transplantation in children. Unique molecular identifiers featured in how the TCRbeta library was prepared. MiXCR, applied by TCRdb to the PCR reads, yields one record per CDR3 protein. The sample lists 200,000 or so distinct CDR3 sequences, 5.5% to 7% occurring once. Sample: PBMCs, taken before TCRalphabeta/CD19-depleted stem cell transplant. These receptors all stem from a girl under three years old with combined immunodeficiency, due to receive a stem cell transplant.

The CDR3 loop reads CARGFGTTEAFF. The CDR3 coding sequence is TGTGCCAGGGGCTTCGGGACCACTGAAGCTTTCTTT. The chain uses TRBV5-6 and TRBJ1-1; tentatively, D is TRBD1 (5 bases). The V end lost 8 bases, the J end lost 4 bases, and 12 bases lay between the germline ends. This CDR3 is 12 amino acids long. CDR1 and CDR2 from the germline V gene are SGHDT and YYEEEE.

The sample holds many counts of this clonotype. J is TRBJ2-2 and V is TRBV12-3 or TRBV12-4; the D gene could be TRBD1 or TRBD2 (6 bases each). V dropped 6 bases and J dropped 4 bases, with 21 bases sitting between them. The CDR3 extends over 17 amino acids. The CDR3 bases are TGTGCCAGCAGCCCTAAGGAGGGACAACTATTCACCGGGGAGCTGTTTTTT. Its translation: CASSPKEGQLFTGELFF.

There are many counts of this clonotype. The chain recombines TRBV7-2 with TRBJ2-1; possible D gene TRBD2, 7 bases. V lost 10 bases, J lost 4 bases, and 20 bases lay in between. The germline V gene has CDR1 SGHTA and CDR2 FQGNSA. The CDR3 is made up of 15 amino acids. The CDR3 region has the DNA TGTGCCACCGCTTCTGCGGGGGCCGTTTACAATGAGCAGTTCTTC. As protein: CATASAGAVYNEQFF. Filled out from reference TRBV7-2 and TRBJ2-1, the complete variable domain reads GAGVSQSPSNKVTEKGKDVELRCDPISGHTALYWYRQSLGQGLEFLIYFQGNSAPDKSGLPSDRFSAERTGGSVSTLTIQRTQQEDSAVYLCATASAGAVYNEQFFGPGTRLTVL.

The chain couples TRBV19 to TRBJ2-2, with D uncertain. Germline-derived CDR1 and CDR2 are LNHDA and SQIVND (reference sequence). V was pared by 2 bases and J by 4 bases, with 14 bases between. The CDR3 length is 16 residues. CDR3 in DNA: TGTGCCAGTAGTATATATGAGCGCGCTGCCACCGGGGAGCTGTTTTTT. This gives the protein CASSIYERAATGELFF.

The sample holds many counts of this clonotype. This chain links TRBV4-1 with TRBJ2-7; 7 positions agree with TRBD2. Germline V gene lookup returns CDR1 MGHRA and CDR2 YSYEKL. Trimming cost V 0 bases and J 2 bases; bases outside gene matches: 1. The CDR3 is 14 amino acids. The chain's CDR3 is CASSQEGGAYEQYF. The CDR3, as DNA: TGCGCCAGCAGCCAAGAGGGGGGGGCCTACGAGCAGTACTTC.

Ten or more counts support this clonotype. CDR3 protein: CASSLADLYNEQFF. DNA of the CDR3: TGCGCCAGCAGCTTAGCGGACCTCTACAATGAGCAGTTCTTC. V and J are TRBV5-1 and TRBJ2-1; D is perhaps TRBD2 (5 bases). V gave up 2 bases and J gave up 3 bases, with 9 bases separating them. The germline V gene encodes CDR1 SGHRS and CDR2 YFSETQ. The CDR3 sequence is 14 residues long.

This clonotype was recorded many times. The chain carries TRBV7-9 and TRBJ2-3; 8 nucleotides match TRBD1. V lost 5 bases to trimming and J lost 8 bases; unmatched junction nucleotides: 12. The length of the CDR3 is 15 residues. CDR1 is SEHNR and CDR2 is FQNEAQ in the germline V gene (reference sequence). The DNA for the CDR3 is TGTGCCAGCAGCCCTCGGACAGGGTATTTGGGTACGCAGTATTTT. Its translation is CASSPRTGYLGTQYF.

Ten or more counts support this clonotype. The chain links TRBV3-1 to TRBJ1-1, with TRBD1 matching over 9 bases. Germline V gives CDR1 LGHDT, CDR2 YNNKEL (reference sequence). V trimming: 1 base; J trimming: 4 bases; junction bases outside the gene matches: 4. The CDR3 has 15 residues. The CDR3 region is CASSQARTGATEAFF. The CDR3 DNA reads as TGTGCCAGCAGCCAAGCGAGGACAGGGGCCACTGAAGCTTTCTTT.

As to this clonotype: Possible read error: a much larger clone is one base away. The gene calls are TRBV5-6 and TRBJ2-5; no clear D gene. The CDR3 sequence is 13 residues long. In germline, CDR1 is SGHDT, CDR2 YYEEEE. The CDR3 spells CASSLVSQETQNF. The CDR3 DNA reads as TGTGCCAGCAGCTTGGTTAGCCAAGAGACCCAGAACTTC.

J is TRBJ2-3 and V is TRBV29-1; D possibly corresponds to TRBD2 (6 bases). V shed 4 bases and J shed 3 bases, with 11 bases lying between them. Per the germline V gene, CDR1 is SQVTM and CDR2 is ANQGSEA. The CDR3 runs to 13 residues. The CDR3 region is CSVVGTPTDTQYF. Written as DNA, the CDR3 is TGCAGCGTTGTAGGGACTCCAACAGATACGCAGTATTTT.

This clonotype occurred many times. This chain connects TRBV20-1 to TRBJ2-7; D possibly corresponds to TRBD2 (5 bases). Trimming shortened V by 4 bases and J by 2 bases, and 15 bases separated the two germline ends. Germline CDR1 is DFQATT and CDR2 is SNEGSKA (reference sequence). This CDR3 spans 14 amino acids. The CDR3 DNA is TGCAGTGCTATCCCTAGCAGCTGGGCCTACGAGCAGTACTTC. It translates to CSAIPSSWAYEQYF.

There are many counts of this clonotype. The chain combines TRBV7-2 with TRBJ1-5; D gene unclear. This CDR3 comprises 13 residues. The germline CDR1 and CDR2 sequences are SGHTA and FQGNSA. Trimming cost V 7 bases and J 5 bases, with 12 bases left between them. CDR3 sequence reads: CASKEAHDQPQHF. For the CDR3, the DNA is TGTGCCAGCAAGGAAGCCCACGATCAGCCCCAGCATTTT.

This clonotype was counted at least ten times. The gene calls are TRBV12-3 or TRBV12-4 and TRBJ2-1, with 10 bases fitting TRBD2. V was clipped by 3 bases and J by 7 bases; unmatched bases: 3. The CDR3 loop spans 14 amino acids. This CDR3 reads CASSFGTSANEQFF. CDR3 DNA sequence: TGTGCCAGCAGTTTCGGGACTAGCGCTAATGAGCAGTTCTTC.

This clonotype has a count of ten or more. The chain uses TRBV7-8 and TRBJ1-1, with D uncertain. The germline gives CDR1 SGHVS, CDR2 FQNEAQ. This CDR3 comprises 13 residues. V dropped 0 bases and J dropped 5 bases, with 7 bases sitting between them. CDR3 sequence: CASSLAPGTEAFF. DNA of the CDR3: TGTGCCAGCAGCTTAGCGCCGGGAACTGAAGCTTTCTTT. The full variable domain, in which reference TRBV7-8 and TRBJ1-1 provide the parts outside the CDR3, is GAGVSQSPRYKVAKRGQDVALRCDPISGHVSLFWYQQALGQGPEFLTYFQNEAQLDKSGLPSDRFFAERPEGSVSTLKIQRTQQEDSAVYLCASSLAPGTEAFFGQGTRLTVV.

This clonotype came up many times. The chain links TRBV14 to TRBJ2-1; 9 bases match TRBD1. The CDR3 runs to 19 residues. Germline CDR1 reads SGHDN; CDR2 reads FVKESK. Trimming removed 0 bases from V and 5 bases from J; junction bases left unmatched: 14. CDR3: CASSQDNRGQGSLNNEQFF. CDR3 bases: TGTGCCAGCAGCCAAGATAATAGAGGACAGGGGTCTCTTAACAATGAGCAGTTCTTC. The whole variable domain, filled in from reference TRBV14 and TRBJ2-1, reads EAGVTQFPSHSVIEKGQTVTLRCDPISGHDNLYWYRRVMGKEIKFLLHFVKESKQDESGMPNNRFLAERTGGTYSTLKVQPAELEDSGVYFCASSQDNRGQGSLNNEQFFGPGTRLTVL.

This clonotype was observed at least ten times. CDR3 DNA sequence: TGTGCCAGCAGCCCCCCCGCTTCAGGGAGCGAGCAGTACTTC. It is translated as CASSPPASGSEQYF. V and J are TRBV7-6 and TRBJ2-7; either TRBD1 or TRBD2 may supply D (5 bases each). Between the trimmed V and J ends, which lost 5 bases and 6 bases, there was a span of 17 bases. Germline loops: CDR1 SGHVS, CDR2 FNYEAQ. The CDR3 spans 14 residues.